This section outlines one TCR beta chain sequence together with its context. This sample was included in a study of control samples from healthy donors and cancer patients. Trimming took 2 bases from V and 9 from J; bases not matched to a gene: 7. The CDR3 covers 15 residues. Germline assignment: CDR1 KGHSH and CDR2 LQKENI. Sequenced by immunoSEQ multiplex PCR; TCRdb stores in-frame clones only, minus some. The sample carries about 28,000 clones, around 80% recorded once. Sample: PBMCs. This clonotype was obtained from a man aged 60 to 69 with head and neck cancer. The genes are TRBV18 and TRBJ1-6, with 7 bases identical to TRBD1. As DNA, the CDR3 is TGTGCCAGCTCACCATCGGCACAGGGGACTTCACCCCTCCACTTT. Translated: CASSPSAQGTSPLHF.